Sequencing of this T cell receptor (beta chain) was carried out in a study of Ad26.COV2.S vaccination and SARS-CoV-2 variants. Study-level results: In vaccinated individuals, spike-specific CD8+ and CD4+ T cell responses reportedly displayed substantial breadth.

A note on this clone: The antigen is not known.

V was cut by 4 bases and J by 7 bases, with 10 bases left in between. CDR1 and CDR2 from the germline V gene are SQVTM and ANQGSEA. This CDR3 contains 12 residues. Described treatment: some 20 received Ad26.COV2.S at low or high dose, single or two shots; about five received placebo; per-sample allocation not given. Sample collection was performed on day 63 after the first vaccine or placebo injection. Sequencing was performed with immunoSEQ multiplex PCR; in TCRdb, only in-frame clones are kept and a portion is missing. The sample consists of hundreds of thousands of clones, about nine tenths of them appearing once.

The TCR originated in a person aged 18-65 years who received the Ad26.COV2.S COVID-19 vaccine or a placebo. This rearrangement joins TRBV29-1 to TRBJ2-2, with D tentatively TRBD1 or TRBD2 (5 bases each). Material: peripheral blood, obtained in a trial of Ad26.COV2.S vaccine versus placebo. CDR3 coding DNA: TGCAGCGTTGTCGAGGGGAACGGGGAGCTGTTTTTT. It specifies CSVVEGNGELFF.